What follows is one T cell receptor (beta chain) and its context. This sample was included in a study of CD8+CD57+ T cells in acquired aplastic anemia. Patients selected for sequencing had displayed CD8+CD57+ cell expansion by flow cytometry. The CDR3 is made up of 13 amino acids. Germline loops: CDR1 SNHLY, CDR2 FYNNEI. Trimming took 4 bases from V and 1 from J, leaving 7 bases between them. CDR3 and TCR beta VDJ profiling relied on genomic DNA as the template. TCRdb ran MiXCR on the reads and lists one entry per CDR3 protein. The table includes roughly 500,000 distinct CDR3 sequences, under 40% detected once.

Material: sorted CD4+, CD8+, or CD8+CD57+ T cells (not recorded which) from PBMCs. The TCR originated in a human donor with aplastic anemia. V and J are TRBV2 and TRBJ1-1, with D uncertain. The DNA for the CDR3 is TGTGCCAGCAGTGTCGACAAGAACACTGAAGCTTTCTTT. Protein product: CASSVDKNTEAFF.